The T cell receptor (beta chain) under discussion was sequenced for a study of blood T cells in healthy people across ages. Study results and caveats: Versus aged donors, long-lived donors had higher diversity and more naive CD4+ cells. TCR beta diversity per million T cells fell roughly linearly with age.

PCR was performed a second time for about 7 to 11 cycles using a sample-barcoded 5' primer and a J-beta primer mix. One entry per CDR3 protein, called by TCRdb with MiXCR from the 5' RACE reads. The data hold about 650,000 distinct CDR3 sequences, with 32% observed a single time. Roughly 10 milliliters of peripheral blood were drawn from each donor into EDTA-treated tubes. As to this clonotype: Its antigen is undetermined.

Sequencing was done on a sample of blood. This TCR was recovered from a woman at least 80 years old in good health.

The CDR3 region has the DNA TGTGCCAGCAGCCAAGCCCCTCCAGGGCAGACCAATGAGCAGTTCTTC. The encoded protein is CASSQAPPGQTNEQFF. This rearrangement joins TRBV3-1 to TRBJ2-1, with D maybe TRBD1 (5 bases). Between the trimmed V and J ends, which lost 1 base and 6 bases, there was a span of 16 bases. The germline V gene has CDR1 LGHDT and CDR2 YNNKEL (reference sequence). The CDR3 consists of 16 residues.